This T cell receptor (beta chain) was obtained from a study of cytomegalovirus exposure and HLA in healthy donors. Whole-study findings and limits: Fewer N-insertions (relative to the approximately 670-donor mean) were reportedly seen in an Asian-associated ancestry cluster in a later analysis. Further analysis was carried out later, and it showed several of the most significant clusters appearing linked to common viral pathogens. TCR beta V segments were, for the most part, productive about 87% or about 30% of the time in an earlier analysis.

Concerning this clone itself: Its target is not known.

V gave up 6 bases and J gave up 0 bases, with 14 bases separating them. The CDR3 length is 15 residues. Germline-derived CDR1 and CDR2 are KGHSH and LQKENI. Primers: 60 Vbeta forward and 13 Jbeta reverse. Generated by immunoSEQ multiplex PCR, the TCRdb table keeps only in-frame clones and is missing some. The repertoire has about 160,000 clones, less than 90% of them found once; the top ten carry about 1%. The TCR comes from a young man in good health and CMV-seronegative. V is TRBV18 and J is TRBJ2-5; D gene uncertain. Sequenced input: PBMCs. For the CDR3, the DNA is TGTGCCAGCTCCCTACTAAACGCCTACCAAGAGACCCAGTACTTC. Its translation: CASSLLNAYQETQYF.